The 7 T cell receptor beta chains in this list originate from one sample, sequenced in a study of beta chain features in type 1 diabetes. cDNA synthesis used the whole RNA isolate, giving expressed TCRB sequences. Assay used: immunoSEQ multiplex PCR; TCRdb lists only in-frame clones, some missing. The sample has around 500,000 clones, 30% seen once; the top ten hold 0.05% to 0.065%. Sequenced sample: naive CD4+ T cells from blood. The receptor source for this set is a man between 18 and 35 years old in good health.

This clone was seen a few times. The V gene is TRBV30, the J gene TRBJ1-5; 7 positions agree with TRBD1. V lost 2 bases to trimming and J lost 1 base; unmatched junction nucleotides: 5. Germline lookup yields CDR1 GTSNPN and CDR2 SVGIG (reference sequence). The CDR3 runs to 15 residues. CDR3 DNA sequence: TGTGCCTGGAGTTCCGGGGACAGAAGCAATCAGCCCCAGCATTTT. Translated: CAWSSGDRSNQPQHF.

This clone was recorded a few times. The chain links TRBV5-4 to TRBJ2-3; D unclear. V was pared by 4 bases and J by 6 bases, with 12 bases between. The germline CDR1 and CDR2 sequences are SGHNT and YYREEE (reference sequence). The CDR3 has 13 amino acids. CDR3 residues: CASSGVPRDTQYF. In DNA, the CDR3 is TGTGCCAGCAGCGGGGTGCCTCGGGATACGCAGTATTTT.

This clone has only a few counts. CDR3 sequence reads: CSVGGSTGVSYNEQFF. CDR3 in DNA: TGCAGCGTGGGGGGTTCGACGGGAGTATCCTACAATGAGCAGTTCTTC. This chain joins TRBV29-1 and TRBJ2-1; D may be TRBD2 (6 bases). V lost 6 bases and J lost 1, with 19 bases in between. This CDR3 has 16 residues. Germline CDR1 is SQVTM and CDR2 is ANQGSEA.

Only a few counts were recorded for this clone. The CDR3: CASSPPPSGSYEQYF. CDR3 sequence (DNA): TGTGCCAGCAGTCCCCCGCCCAGTGGTAGCTACGAGCAGTACTTC. V is TRBV28 and J is TRBJ2-7, with no clear D. Trimming took 5 bases from V and 3 from J, leaving 17 bases between them. Germline CDR1 reads MDHEN; CDR2 reads SYDVKM. The CDR3 consists of 15 residues.

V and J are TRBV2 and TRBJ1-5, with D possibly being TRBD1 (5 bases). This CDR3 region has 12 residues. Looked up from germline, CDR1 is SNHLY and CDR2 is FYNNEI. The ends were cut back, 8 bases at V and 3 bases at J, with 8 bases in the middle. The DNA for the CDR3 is TGTGCCAGCGGGGCAGTCAATCAGCCCCAGCATTTT. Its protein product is CASGAVNQPQHF.

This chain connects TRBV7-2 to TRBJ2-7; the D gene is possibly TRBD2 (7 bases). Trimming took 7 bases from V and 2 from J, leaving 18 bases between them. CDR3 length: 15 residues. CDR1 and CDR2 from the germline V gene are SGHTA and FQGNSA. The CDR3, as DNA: TGTGCCAGCACCTTCTCTCACGGGGGGCCCTACGAGCAGTACTTC. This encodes CASTFSHGGPYEQYF.

CDR3 bases: TGTGCCACCAGCCCCCCAGGCGGGGCTGATTACGAGCAGTACTTC. It is translated as CATSPPGGADYEQYF. The chain combines TRBV15 with TRBJ2-7, with D perhaps TRBD2 (6 bases). The CDR3 extends over 15 amino acids. V lost 5 bases, J lost 4 bases, and 18 bases lay in between. Germline CDR1 LNHNV, CDR2 YYDKDF (reference sequence).